A selection of T cell receptor beta chains follows, all from one sample in a study of cytomegalovirus exposure and HLA in healthy donors. Using immunoSEQ multiplex PCR, the repertoire was profiled, and TCRdb retains in-frame clones only, with some absent. Among 200,000 to 250,000 clones, about 81% were seen once, and the ten largest hold less than 9%. Sequencing was carried out using PBMCs. The receptors derive from a woman in her sixties or seventies in good health and CMV-seropositive. Both conserved end residues are part of each CDR3. A D gene is named only where the DNA matches it firmly. Only part of the rows carry a size: once, few, many, or a class if the clone is expanded.

V: TRBV2
D: TRBD2
J: TRBJ2-7
size: -
CDR3: CASSAMRTSGRGGLSYEQYF
DNA: TGTGCCAGCAGCGCGATGCGGACTAGCGGGAGGGGGGGCCTCTCCTACGAGCAGTACTTC

V: TRBV6-5
D: TRBD1
J: TRBJ1-2
size: many
CDR3: CASSRTGVGYGYTF
DNA: TGTGCCAGCAGTCGGACAGGGGTGGGCTATGGCTACACCTTC

V: TRBV5-5
D: -
J: TRBJ1-3
size: -
CDR3: CASSSDRHSGNTIYF
DNA: TGTGCCAGCAGCTCGGACAGACACTCTGGAAACACCATATATTTT

V: TRBV5-1
D: TRBD1
J: TRBJ2-7
size: -
CDR3: CASSLRTGFSYEQYF
DNA: TGCGCCAGCAGCTTGAGGACAGGGTTCTCCTACGAGCAGTACTTC

V: TRBV30
D: TRBD2
J: TRBJ2-1
size: -
CDR3: CASLAGTYNEQFF
DNA: TGTGCCTCACTAGCGGGCACCTACAATGAGCAGTTCTTC

V: TRBV15
D: TRBD2
J: TRBJ2-5
size: -
CDR3: CATTPGLAGLTQYF
DNA: TGTGCCACCACCCCGGGACTAGCGGGACTAACCCAGTACTTC

V: TRBV5-8
D: TRBD1
J: TRBJ1-1
size: -
CDR3: CASTNTGQGKNEAFF
DNA: TGTGCCAGCACCAATACGGGACAGGGAAAGAATGAAGCTTTCTTT

V: TRBV4-1
D: -
J: TRBJ1-5
size: -
CDR3: CASSPIGGGGNQPQHF
DNA: TGCGCCAGCAGCCCCATCGGCGGGGGGGGCAATCAGCCCCAGCATTTT

V: TRBV25-1
D: TRBD2
J: TRBJ2-7
size: -
CDR3: CASSESLAGGREQYF
DNA: TGTGCCAGCAGTGAATCACTAGCGGGAGGTCGGGAGCAGTACTTC

V: TRBV19
D: -
J: TRBJ1-4
size: -
CDR3: CASSYHQPNEKLFF
DNA: TGTGCCAGTAGCTACCACCAACCGAATGAAAAACTGTTTTTT

V: TRBV10-3
D: -
J: TRBJ1-1
size: -
CDR3: CAISLSGGGNTEAFF
DNA: TGTGCCATCAGCCTCTCTGGGGGGGGGAACACTGAAGCTTTCTTT

V: TRBV6-5
D: TRBD1
J: TRBJ2-3
size: -
CDR3: CASSPGGQGTDTQYF
DNA: TGTGCCAGCAGCCCCGGGGGACAGGGCACAGATACGCAGTATTTT

V: TRBV20-1
D: -
J: TRBJ2-5
size: -
CDR3: CSGTQEATQYF
DNA: TGCAGTGGGACCCAGGAGGCGACCCAGTACTTC

V: TRBV19
D: -
J: TRBJ1-1
size: -
CDR3: CASSPQGKGLGAEAFF
DNA: TGTGCCAGTAGCCCCCAGGGGAAAGGATTAGGGGCTGAAGCTTTCTTT

V: TRBV19
D: -
J: TRBJ1-1
size: few
CDR3: CASSTPAARNTEAFF
DNA: TGTGCCAGTAGTACCCCAGCGGCCCGGAACACTGAAGCTTTCTTT

V: TRBV14
D: -
J: TRBJ2-5
size: -
CDR3: CASSHIRSFQETQYF
DNA: TGTGCCAGCAGCCATATCCGGTCATTCCAAGAGACCCAGTACTTC

V: TRBV11-2
D: TRBD2
J: TRBJ2-5
size: once
CDR3: CASSGTSGRDSTQYF
DNA: TGTGCCAGCAGCGGCACTAGCGGGAGGGATTCGACCCAGTACTTC

V: TRBV5-1
D: -
J: TRBJ2-7
size: once
CDR3: CASSLSNRDNEQYF
DNA: TGCGCCAGCAGCTTATCGAACAGGGACAACGAGCAGTACTTC

V: TRBV29-1
D: TRBD1
J: TRBJ2-3
size: -
CDR3: CSVGGTVSTSTDTQYF
DNA: TGCAGCGTTGGAGGGACAGTGAGTACTAGCACAGATACGCAGTATTTT

V: TRBV4-1
D: -
J: TRBJ2-7
size: -
CDR3: CASSQREGSYEQYF
DNA: TGCGCCAGCAGCCAACGGGAAGGCTCCTACGAGCAGTACTTC

V: TRBV28
D: TRBD2
J: TRBJ2-3
size: -
CDR3: CASSFILAGHTDTQYF
DNA: TGTGCCAGCAGTTTTATCCTAGCGGGTCACACAGATACGCAGTATTTT

V: TRBV10-3
D: -
J: TRBJ2-7
size: few
CDR3: CAISDSSSYEQYF
DNA: TGTGCCATCAGTGACAGTTCCTCCTACGAGCAGTACTTC

V: TRBV7-9
D: TRBD1
J: TRBJ1-4
size: -
CDR3: CASSLSTGENEKLFF
DNA: TGTGCCAGCAGCTTAAGCACAGGGGAGAATGAAAAACTGTTTTTT

V: TRBV7-9
D: TRBD2
J: TRBJ2-7
size: few
CDR3: CASRHEPGLAGDEQYF
DNA: TGTGCCAGCAGACACGAACCTGGACTAGCGGGAGATGAGCAGTACTTC

V: TRBV10-3
D: -
J: TRBJ2-7
size: few
CDR3: CAISESVAEYYEQYF
DNA: TGTGCCATCAGTGAGTCTGTAGCGGAATACTACGAGCAGTACTTC